One sample yielded the 17 T cell receptor beta chains listed below, sequenced in a study of blood T cell repertoires in COVID-19. Some clones are missing from TCRdb's copy, which holds only in-frame ones; the method was immunoSEQ multiplex PCR. The table shows about 430,000 clones, with approximately 87% occurring only once. The sequenced sample was PBMCs or T cells enriched from blood (not recorded which). The source is a woman aged 25 to 39 with acute COVID-19.

The chain uses TRBV2 and TRBJ1-2; 9 bases map to TRBD1. This CDR3 is built from 13 residues. V trimming: 6 bases; J trimming: 2 bases; junction bases outside the gene matches: 1. Germline V gene data show CDR1 as SNHLY and CDR2 as FYNNEI. This CDR3 is CASRDRGNYGYTF. In nucleotides, the CDR3 is TGTGCCAGCAGAGACAGGGGGAACTATGGCTACACCTTC.

The chain has TRBV30 and TRBJ1-1, with D hard to call. Trimming removed 1 base from V and 4 bases from J, with 16 bases in between. The CDR3 runs to 15 residues. Germline values: CDR1 GTSNPN, CDR2 SVGIG (reference sequence). CDR3 DNA: TGTGCCTGGAGTGGGATGATGGGGAGGGTCACTGAAGCTTTCTTT. Translated: CAWSGMMGRVTEAFF.

The chain has TRBV9 and TRBJ1-1; D perhaps matches TRBD1 (6 bases). The length of the CDR3 is 17 residues. The V gene's germline CDR1 is SGDLS and CDR2 YYNGEE. Trimming shortened V by 0 bases and J by 1 base, and 16 bases separated the two germline ends. This chain's CDR3 is CASSVGGSGTPNTEAFF. DNA for the CDR3: TGTGCCAGCAGCGTAGGGGGATCCGGGACACCGAACACTGAAGCTTTCTTT.

The V call is TRBV7-2, the J call TRBJ2-7; TRBD2 aligns across 7 bases. The CDR3 loop spans 15 amino acids. Germline CDR1 is SGHTA and CDR2 is FQGNSA. The V gene end was trimmed by 5 bases and the J gene end by 0 bases; junction bases not matched to a gene: 7. Here the CDR3 reads CASSRRASGSYEQYF. The CDR3 bases are TGTGCCAGCAGCCGGAGGGCTAGCGGCTCCTACGAGCAGTACTTC.

V and J are TRBV19 and TRBJ2-2; TRBD2 agrees at 8 bases. J was trimmed by 4 bases and V by 3 bases; bases with no gene match: 4. Per the germline V gene, CDR1 is LNHDA and CDR2 is SQIVND (reference sequence). The CDR3 is 15 amino acids. CDR3 amino acids: CASSIGGGRTGELFF. The CDR3 DNA reads as TGTGCCAGTAGTATCGGGGGGGGCCGCACCGGGGAGCTGTTTTTT.

As regards this clone: This sample also contains other DNA sequences that code for the same CDR3. The rearrangement joins TRBV9 to TRBJ1-2, with D tentatively TRBD1 (5 bases). Germline CDR1 and CDR2: SGDLS and YYNGEE. V lost 0 bases to trimming and J lost 2 bases, with 5 bases between them. The length of the CDR3 is 13 residues. CDR3 sequence reads: CASSVGQNYGYTF. CDR3 in DNA: TGTGCCAGCAGCGTAGGACAGAACTATGGCTACACCTTC.

In this sample, this clone turned up many times. CDR3 sequence reads: CASSEVPTRMSSYEQYF. The CDR3 DNA reads TGTGCCAGCAGTGAGGTGCCGACGCGGATGAGCTCCTACGAGCAGTACTTC. The rearrangement links TRBV6-1 to TRBJ2-7, with D hard to call. Germline lookup yields CDR1 MNHNS and CDR2 SASEGT. The CDR3 sequence is 17 residues long. The V and J ends lost 3 bases and 0 bases respectively, with 18 bases between them.

This sequence joins TRBV12-5 and TRBJ2-7; TRBD2 is a possible D gene (5 bases). The CDR3 is 14 residues long. Germline V gene sequence: CDR1 LGHNT, CDR2 FRNRAP. The V end lost 5 bases, the J end lost 5 bases, and 16 bases lay between the germline ends. This chain's CDR3 is CASGPRAGVDEQYF. The CDR3 bases are TGTGCTAGTGGTCCGCGGGCGGGTGTGGACGAGCAGTACTTC.

The V and J genes are TRBV15 and TRBJ2-7; tentative D call: TRBD2 (6 bases). V was pared by 4 bases and J by 0 bases, with 16 bases between. Germline assignment: CDR1 LNHNV and CDR2 YYDKDF (reference sequence). CDR3 length: 16 residues. This chain's CDR3 is CATSTSTGGISYEQYF. In DNA form, the CDR3 reads TGTGCCACCAGCACTTCGACCGGGGGTATCTCCTACGAGCAGTACTTC.

The CDR3 DNA reads as TGTGCCAGCAGCTTGCGACTAGCGGGGACCTACGAGCAGTACTTC. This gives the protein CASSLRLAGTYEQYF. The V gene is TRBV5-8, the J gene TRBJ2-7; 11 bases agree with TRBD2. The CDR3 consists of 15 residues. V shed 1 base and J 2 bases; nucleotides not matched to a gene: 2. Germline V gene lookup returns CDR1 SGHTS and CDR2 YDEGEE.

Written as DNA, the CDR3 is TGTGCCAGCTCACCATACACCTATGGCTACACCTTC. Protein sequence: CASSPYTYGYTF. The chain uses TRBV18 and TRBJ1-2; D gene unclear. The germline V gene encodes CDR1 KGHSH and CDR2 LQKENI. V lost 2 bases and J 4 bases, leaving 5 bases between the germline ends. CDR3 size: 12 residues.

This chain's CDR3 is CASREAPSYGYTF. For the CDR3, the DNA is TGTGCCAGCAGGGAGGCACCGTCCTATGGCTACACCTTC. V gene TRBV6-5 combines with J gene TRBJ1-2; no definite D call. CDR3 length equals 13 residues. V gave up 6 bases and J gave up 4 bases, with 12 bases separating them. CDR1 and CDR2 from the germline V gene are MNHEY and SVGAGI.

This clone has only a few counts. The V and J genes are TRBV5-5 and TRBJ1-1; a weak D match, TRBD1 (6 bases). V shed 4 bases and J shed 1 base, with 11 bases lying between them. The CDR3 length is 14 residues. Germline V gives CDR1 SGHKS, CDR2 YYEKEE (reference sequence). CDR3 sequence (DNA): TGTGCCAGCAGCGCCCGGGACACGAACACTGAAGCTTTCTTT. As protein: CASSARDTNTEAFF.

A single count supports this clone. The chain has TRBV18 and TRBJ1-1; tentatively, D is TRBD1 (6 bases). The CDR3 is 16 amino acids. CDR1 is KGHSH, CDR2 LQKENI, per germline. Trimming cost V 5 bases and J 5 bases, with 21 bases left between them. In DNA form, the CDR3 reads TGTGCCAGCTCATCACGGGAGTTACAGGGTTGGACTGAAGCTTTCTTT. This sequence encodes CASSSRELQGWTEAFF.

Details on this clone: One base away lies a much larger clone, so this may be a sequencing read error. V gene TRBV19 combines with J gene TRBJ1-5; 11 bases match TRBD1. Germline V gene sequence: CDR1 LNHDA, CDR2 SQIVND (reference sequence). Trimming removed 7 bases from V and 7 bases from J; junction bases left unmatched: 6. The CDR3 spans 14 residues. The CDR3 region has the DNA TGTGCCAGTAATGGGACAGGGGGTCCCCAGCCCCAGCATTTT. Its protein is CASNGTGGPQPQHF.

The chain joins TRBV23-1 to TRBJ1-2; 9 bases fit TRBD1. TRBV23-1 is flagged as an ORF with uncertain function. The CDR3 extends over 13 amino acids. V lost 7 bases and J lost 7; bases outside the gene matches: 7. CDR3 amino acids: CASIGQGPCGYTF. CDR3 bases: TGCGCCAGCATAGGACAGGGGCCTTGTGGCTACACCTTC.

The chain carries TRBV7-9 and TRBJ1-6; unclear D gene. The V end lost 6 bases, the J end lost 10 bases, and 16 bases lay between the germline ends. CDR1 is SEHNR, CDR2 FQNEAQ, per germline (reference sequence). This CDR3 comprises 14 residues. DNA for the CDR3: TGTGCCAGCAGTCCTAGCGGGCTTTTCTCACCCCTCCACTTT. It translates to CASSPSGLFSPLHF.